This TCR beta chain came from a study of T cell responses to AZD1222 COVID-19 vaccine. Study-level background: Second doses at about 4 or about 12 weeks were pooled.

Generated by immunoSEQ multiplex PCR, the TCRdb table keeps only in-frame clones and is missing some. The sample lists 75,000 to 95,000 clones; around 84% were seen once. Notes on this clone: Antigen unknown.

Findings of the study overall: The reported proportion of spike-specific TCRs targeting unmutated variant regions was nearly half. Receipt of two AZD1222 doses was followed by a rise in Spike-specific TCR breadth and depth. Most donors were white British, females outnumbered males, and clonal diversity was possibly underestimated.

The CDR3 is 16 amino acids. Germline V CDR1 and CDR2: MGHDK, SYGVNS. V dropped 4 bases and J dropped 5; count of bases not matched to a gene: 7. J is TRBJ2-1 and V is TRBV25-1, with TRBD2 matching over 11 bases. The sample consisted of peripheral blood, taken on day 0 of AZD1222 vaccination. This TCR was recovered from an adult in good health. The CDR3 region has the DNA TGTGCCAGCAGTGCCCTTAGCGGGGGGGCCCACAATGAGCAGTTCTTC. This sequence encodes CASSALSGGAHNEQFF.